Included here is one T cell receptor (beta chain) sequence, with context. Here immunoSEQ multiplex PCR was the method, and the copy in TCRdb shows in-frame clones only, minus some. The data contain tens of thousands of clones, about 89% of them singletons. In germline, CDR1 is MGHRA, CDR2 YSYEKL. With V trimmed by 5 bases and J by 3 bases, 6 bases remained unmatched. This CDR3 has 15 residues. The sample belongs to a study of T cell changes during pregnancy in multiple sclerosis. The sample was CD8+ T cells from peripheral blood mononuclear cells, taken in the third trimester of pregnancy. This sequence originates from a female donor with multiple sclerosis, enrolled in a pregnancy study. The chain joins TRBV4-1 to TRBJ2-7; TRBD2 matches at 11 bases. CDR3 in amino acids: CASSEGLAAYYEQYF. CDR3 DNA sequence: TGCGCCAGCAGCGAGGGACTAGCGGCTTACTACGAGCAGTACTTC.